What follows are 25 T cell receptor beta chains derived from one specimen sequenced in a study of technical replicates of blood from a handful of donors. The method was immunoSEQ multiplex PCR; TCRdb's version includes in-frame clones alone and lacks a portion of them. The repertoire holds around 100,000 clones, with 85% to 95% as singletons. Material: T cells isolated from PBMCs. The receptors were sampled from a human donor in good health.

Many counts were recorded for this clone. The chain carries TRBV7-2 and TRBJ2-7, with D tentatively TRBD1 (6 bases). The V gene lost 5 bases and the J gene lost 5 bases, with 19 bases spanning the gap. There are 15 residues in the CDR3. Germline CDR1 and CDR2: SGHTA and FQGNSA. The CDR3, as DNA: TGTGCCAGCAGCGTTAAACAGGGAACATTCCACGAGCAGTACTTC. It specifies CASSVKQGTFHEQYF.

The gene calls are TRBV6-4 and TRBJ2-1; TRBD2 aligns across 9 bases. J lost 0 bases, V lost 7 bases, and 7 bases had no gene match. From germline, CDR1 is MRHNA and CDR2 SNTAGT. The CDR3 has 16 amino acids. CDR3 DNA: TGTGCCAGCAAAAAGACTAGCGGAGTCTCCTACAATGAGCAGTTCTTC. The encoded protein is CASKKTSGVSYNEQFF.

The rearrangement joins TRBV28 to TRBJ2-5, with 8 bases identical to TRBD1. Germline V lookup: CDR1 MDHEN, CDR2 SYDVKM. The CDR3 covers 14 residues. V was clipped by 5 bases and J by 5 bases; unmatched bases: 7. DNA for the CDR3: TGTGCCAGCAGTACCTGGACAGGGAAGGAGACCCAGTACTTC. Translation: CASSTWTGKETQYF.

The table lists this clone with a few counts. This rearrangement joins TRBV9 to TRBJ1-1; unclear D gene. V gave up 3 bases and J gave up 4 bases, with 10 bases separating them. The CDR3 covers 13 residues. Germline V gene sequence: CDR1 SGDLS, CDR2 YYNGEE. The CDR3 region has the DNA TGTGCCAGCAGCGGTGGAGGTAGCACTGAAGCTTTCTTT. This gives the protein CASSGGGSTEAFF.

The chain links TRBV6-5 to TRBJ2-3, with TRBD2 matching over 10 bases. Germline V CDR1 and CDR2: MNHEY, SVGAGI. The V segment lost 0 bases and the J segment 4 bases; nucleotides outside the gene matches: 1. The CDR3 is 15 amino acids. The CDR3 is CASSYSSGRADTQYF. Here the CDR3 DNA reads TGTGCCAGCAGTTACTCAAGCGGGAGGGCAGATACGCAGTATTTT.

The chain joins TRBV2 to TRBJ1-3; D remains unclear. Germline V gene sequence: CDR1 SNHLY, CDR2 FYNNEI. Trimming took off 7 bases at V and 2 bases at J, with 12 bases between the two ends. The CDR3 has 14 amino acids. The CDR3 coding sequence is TGTGCCAGCAATCGCAGAGGGCCTGGAAACACCATATATTTT. This encodes CASNRRGPGNTIYF.

The V call is TRBV7-8, the J call TRBJ2-2; 7 bases are a match to TRBD1. CDR1 is SGHVS and CDR2 is FQNEAQ in the germline V gene. J was trimmed by 0 bases and V by 7 bases; bases with no gene match: 5. This CDR3 has 15 residues. The CDR3 DNA reads TGTGCCAGCAATACACAGGGGCCGAACACCGGGGAGCTGTTTTTT. Translating it yields CASNTQGPNTGELFF.

The gene calls are TRBV14 and TRBJ2-5, with 9 bases identical to TRBD1. Germline-derived CDR1 and CDR2 are SGHDN and FVKESK. The CDR3 has 15 amino acids. V shed 3 bases and J 2 bases; nucleotides not matched to a gene: 4. The CDR3 region has the DNA TGTGCCAGCAGCCAGGGGACAGGGTGGCAAGAGACCCAGTACTTC. Protein product: CASSQGTGWQETQYF.

The chain links TRBV6-1 to TRBJ2-5; 8 bases line up with TRBD1. V lost 10 bases to trimming and J lost 4 bases; unmatched junction nucleotides: 8. The CDR3 has 13 residues. Germline V lookup: CDR1 MNHNS, CDR2 SASEGT. The CDR3 spells CATTKTGAETQYF. The CDR3 DNA is TGTGCCACTACAAAGACAGGGGCAGAGACCCAGTACTTC.

This clone occurred once. The chain is built from TRBV27 and TRBJ1-2; 7 nucleotides line up with TRBD1. V was clipped by 6 bases and J by 7 bases; unmatched bases: 14. Germline V gives CDR1 MNHEY, CDR2 SMNVEV (reference sequence). This CDR3 comprises 15 residues. CDR3: CASSRTGAALSGYTF. CDR3 nucleotides: TGTGCCAGCAGCCGTACAGGGGCCGCATTAAGTGGCTACACCTTC.

The chain couples TRBV7-3 to TRBJ2-5, with a weak D call TRBD2 (6 bases). Germline-derived CDR1 and CDR2 are SGHTA and FQGTGA. Between the trimmed V and J ends, which lost 1 base and 5 bases, there was a span of 14 bases. The length of the CDR3 is 15 residues. CDR3 sequence (DNA): TGTGCCAGCAGCTTAATTTCGGGAGCCGGGGAGACCCAGTACTTC. This sequence encodes CASSLISGAGETQYF.

The rearrangement links TRBV2 to TRBJ2-7; 10 bases are a match to TRBD2. CDR1 is SNHLY and CDR2 is FYNNEI in the germline V gene. The CDR3 has 14 residues. Germline trimming cut 8 bases from V and 4 bases from J; bases unmatched to any gene: 8. The CDR3 coding sequence is TGTGCCAGCTTATTGGGACTAGCGACGTACGAGCAGTACTTC. Amino acids: CASLLGLATYEQYF. Full variable domain (remainder filled in from reference TRBV2 and TRBJ2-7): EPEVTQTPSHQVTQMGQEVILRCVPISNHLYFYWYRQILGQKVEFLVSFYNNEISEKSEIFDDQFSVERPDGSNFTLKIRSTKLEDSAMYFCASLLGLATYEQYFGPGTRLTVT.

This chain connects TRBV19 to TRBJ1-1; TRBD1 matches at 9 bases. Germline V gene lookup returns CDR1 LNHDA and CDR2 SQIVND (reference sequence). With V trimmed by 8 bases and J by 5 bases, 3 bases remained unmatched. The CDR3 is 12 amino acids. The CDR3 loop is CASRQGGTEAFF. CDR3 coding DNA: TGTGCCAGTCGACAGGGGGGGACTGAAGCTTTCTTT.

The rearrangement links TRBV5-1 to TRBJ1-1, with TRBD1 as a possible D gene (6 bases). V was clipped by 6 bases and J by 7 bases, with 13 bases between them. Germline assignment: CDR1 SGHRS and CDR2 YFSETQ. CDR3 length: 12 amino acids. In nucleotides, the CDR3 is TGCGCCAGCATGAGAGACAGGAATGAAGCTTTCTTT. Protein: CASMRDRNEAFF.

The rearrangement links TRBV19 to TRBJ1-5; 8 bases fit TRBD1. This CDR3 comprises 15 residues. After removal of 6 bases from V and 7 bases from J, the junction contained 11 bases not matched to a gene. Germline V gives CDR1 LNHDA, CDR2 SQIVND (reference sequence). This CDR3 reads CASSWPTGVGQPQHF. CDR3 DNA sequence: TGTGCCAGTAGCTGGCCGACAGGGGTTGGCCAGCCCCAGCATTTT.

V gene TRBV29-1 combines with J gene TRBJ1-2, with D perhaps TRBD1 (5 bases). The CDR3 has 12 residues. Per germline, CDR1 SQVTM and CDR2 ANQGSEA. Trimming removed 6 bases at V and 7 bases at J, with 15 bases between. The CDR3 sequence: CSVASGAGGYTF. CDR3 DNA sequence: TGCAGCGTGGCGAGTGGGGCAGGTGGCTACACCTTC.

The V call is TRBV2, the J call TRBJ2-4, with a weak D call TRBD1 (6 bases). The germline V gene encodes CDR1 SNHLY and CDR2 FYNNEI. V was shortened by 8 bases and J by 5 bases, with 13 bases between the two germline ends. The CDR3 is made up of 13 amino acids. This chain's CDR3 is CASSRTVQNIQYF. The DNA of the CDR3 is TGTGCCAGCTCCCGGACAGTGCAAAACATTCAGTACTTC.

The rearrangement joins TRBV4-3 to TRBJ2-7, with 8 bases that match TRBD2. Germline V gene lookup returns CDR1 LGHNA and CDR2 YSLEER. Unmatched junction bases numbered 9, after V lost 4 bases and J lost 1 base. This CDR3 contains 16 residues. For the CDR3, the DNA is TGCGCCAGCAGCCCCCAAGCGGGAGACCTTTCCTACGAGCAGTACTTC. This sequence encodes CASSPQAGDLSYEQYF.

The chain links TRBV7-8 to TRBJ1-2; D gene uncertain. The germline CDR1 and CDR2 sequences are SGHVS and FQNEAQ. The CDR3 loop spans 14 amino acids. The V gene lost 5 bases and the J gene lost 5 bases, with 15 bases spanning the gap. The CDR3 loop reads CASSPSLEGYGYTF. Written as DNA, the CDR3 is TGTGCCAGCAGCCCGTCTCTAGAGGGATATGGCTACACCTTC. The variable domain in full, completed from reference TRBV7-8 and TRBJ1-2, reads GAGVSQSPRYKVAKRGQDVALRCDPISGHVSLFWYQQALGQGPEFLTYFQNEAQLDKSGLPSDRFFAERPEGSVSTLKIQRTQQEDSAVYLCASSPSLEGYGYTFGSGTRLTVV.

The gene calls are TRBV6-5 and TRBJ1-2; possible D gene TRBD1, 6 bases. With 7 bases removed from V and 6 bases from J, the gap between germline ends came to 12 bases. The CDR3 covers 12 residues. Germline V gene lookup returns CDR1 MNHEY and CDR2 SVGAGI. The CDR3: CASKRTAHGYTF. Written as DNA, the CDR3 is TGTGCCAGCAAACGGACAGCCCATGGCTACACCTTC.

The chain is built from TRBV9 and TRBJ1-2; a possible D gene is TRBD1 (6 bases). Deletions cut 0 bases from V and 6 bases from J, with 15 bases between. The CDR3 has 15 residues. From germline, CDR1 is SGDLS and CDR2 YYNGEE. The CDR3 loop is CASSVDPVQGDGYTF. The CDR3 nucleotides are TGTGCCAGCAGCGTAGACCCGGTACAGGGTGATGGCTACACCTTC.

V is TRBV19 and J is TRBJ1-1; TRBD1 is a possible D gene (5 bases). Germline values: CDR1 LNHDA, CDR2 SQIVND (reference sequence). The V and J ends lost 5 bases and 6 bases respectively, with 13 bases between them. The CDR3 has 13 residues. The CDR3, as DNA: TGTGCCAGTAGTCTTTCAGGGATCTCTGAAGCTTTCTTT. Its protein product is CASSLSGISEAFF.

The chain joins TRBV7-6 to TRBJ2-2; D gene uncertain. The germline V gene encodes CDR1 SGHVS and CDR2 FNYEAQ. The CDR3 has 14 residues. V dropped 2 bases and J dropped 6 bases, with 10 bases sitting between them. The CDR3 DNA follows: TGTGCCAGCAGCTTACATTTCGGTGCCGGGGAGCTGTTTTTT. Translation gives CASSLHFGAGELFF.

The V call is TRBV6-5, the J call TRBJ1-4; a possible D gene is TRBD1 (6 bases). The length of the CDR3 is 15 residues. From germline, CDR1 is MNHEY and CDR2 SVGAGI. V shed 5 bases and J shed 2 bases, with 12 bases lying between them. CDR3 sequence (DNA): TGTGCCAGCAGTGCCGACAGGTCCACTAATGAAAAACTGTTTTTT. This codes for CASSADRSTNEKLFF.

The sample holds a few counts of this clone. J is TRBJ1-5 and V is TRBV6-1; TRBD1 might be the D (5 bases). Germline CDR1 reads MNHNS; CDR2 reads SASEGT. There are 13 residues in the CDR3. The ends were cut back, 7 bases at V and 3 bases at J, with 10 bases in the middle. The CDR3 DNA reads TGTGCCAGCACTGGCAGGGTCAATCAGCCCCAGCATTTT. The encoded protein is CASTGRVNQPQHF.